This T cell receptor delta chain was observed in a study of γδ T cells in repeated Plasmodium falciparum infection. Across the whole study: Samples were taken at baseline, before some infections, and 21 days after each. Findings of the study overall: Vgamma9/Vdelta2+ T cells showed a stable polyclonal repertoire with shared TCRgamma sequences.

This clone was found a few times. Its antigen is undetermined. TCRdb has a much larger clone's protein, which differs at residue 17 from the translation of this DNA, likely because of a read error; what is shown is the protein translated from the DNA. TCRdb re-processed the multiplex PCR reads via CATT. Among 53,000 or so delta-chain clones listed, around 2% were seen once. Vgamma9/Vdelta2+ and Vdelta2-negative gammadelta T cells were flow-sorted from PBMC for bulk sequencing. The CDR3 contains 25 residues. V lost 2 bases, J lost 0 bases, and 30 bases stayed unmatched. Germline CDR1 and CDR2: TSWWSYY and QGS.

Sequenced: gamma-delta T cells from blood. The TCR sequence derives from a pool of human donors (malaria-infected and uninfected, not separated). J is TRDJ1 and V is TRDV1; the match to TRDD3 covers 10 bases. The J gene, not given by TCRdb, was assigned here from a germline match of the nucleotide sequence. The CDR3 is CALGEEVGVIVLGGIRFLNTDKLIF. CDR3 DNA: TGTGCTCTTGGGGAAGAAGTGGGAGTGATCGTCCTAGGGGGGATACGATTCCTGAACACCGATAAACTCATCTTT.